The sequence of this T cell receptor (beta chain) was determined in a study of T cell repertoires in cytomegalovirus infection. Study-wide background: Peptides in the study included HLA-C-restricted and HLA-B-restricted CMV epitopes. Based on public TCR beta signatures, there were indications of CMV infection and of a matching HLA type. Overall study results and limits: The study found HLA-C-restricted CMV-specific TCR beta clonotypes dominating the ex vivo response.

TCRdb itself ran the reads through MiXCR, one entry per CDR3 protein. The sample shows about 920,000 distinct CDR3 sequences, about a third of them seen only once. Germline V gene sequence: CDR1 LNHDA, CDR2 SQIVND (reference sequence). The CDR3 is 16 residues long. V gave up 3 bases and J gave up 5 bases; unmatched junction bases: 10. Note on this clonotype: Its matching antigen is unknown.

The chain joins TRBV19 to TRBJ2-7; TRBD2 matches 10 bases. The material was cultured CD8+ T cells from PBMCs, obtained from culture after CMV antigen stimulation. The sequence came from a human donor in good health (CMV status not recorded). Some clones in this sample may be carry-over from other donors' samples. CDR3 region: CASSMGLGTSVHEQYF. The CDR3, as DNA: TGTGCCAGTAGTATGGGGCTCGGGACTAGCGTACACGAGCAGTACTTC.